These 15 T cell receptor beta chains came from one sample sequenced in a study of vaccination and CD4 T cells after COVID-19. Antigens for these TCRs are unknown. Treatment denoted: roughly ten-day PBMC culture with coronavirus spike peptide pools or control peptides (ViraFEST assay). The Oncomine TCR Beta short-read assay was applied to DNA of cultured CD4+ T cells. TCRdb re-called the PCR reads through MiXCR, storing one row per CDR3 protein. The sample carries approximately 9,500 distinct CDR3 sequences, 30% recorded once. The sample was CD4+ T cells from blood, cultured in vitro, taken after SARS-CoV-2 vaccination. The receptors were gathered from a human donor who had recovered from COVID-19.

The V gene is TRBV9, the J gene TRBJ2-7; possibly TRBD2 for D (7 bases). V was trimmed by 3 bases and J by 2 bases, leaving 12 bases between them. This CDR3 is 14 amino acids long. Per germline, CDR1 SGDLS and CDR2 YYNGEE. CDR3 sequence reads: CASSARGGTYEQYF. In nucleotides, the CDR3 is TGTGCCAGCAGCGCCAGGGGAGGGACCTACGAGCAGTACTTC.

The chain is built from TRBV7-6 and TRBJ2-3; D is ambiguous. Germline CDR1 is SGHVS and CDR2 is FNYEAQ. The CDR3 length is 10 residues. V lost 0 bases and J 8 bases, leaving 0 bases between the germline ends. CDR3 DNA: TGTGCCAGCAGCTTAGCTACGCAGTATTTT. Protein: CASSLATQYF.

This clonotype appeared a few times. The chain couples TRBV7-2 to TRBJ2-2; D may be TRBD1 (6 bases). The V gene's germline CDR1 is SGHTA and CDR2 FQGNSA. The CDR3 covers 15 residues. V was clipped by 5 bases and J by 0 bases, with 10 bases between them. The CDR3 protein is CASSQRTANTGELFF. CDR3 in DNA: TGTGCCAGCAGCCAGAGGACAGCGAACACCGGGGAGCTGTTTTTT.

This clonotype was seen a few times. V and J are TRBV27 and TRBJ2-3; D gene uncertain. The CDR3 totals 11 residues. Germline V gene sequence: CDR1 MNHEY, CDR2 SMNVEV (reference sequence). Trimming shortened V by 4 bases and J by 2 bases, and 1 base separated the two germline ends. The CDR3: CASSSTDTQYF. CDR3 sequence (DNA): TGTGCCAGCAGTTCCACAGATACGCAGTATTTT.

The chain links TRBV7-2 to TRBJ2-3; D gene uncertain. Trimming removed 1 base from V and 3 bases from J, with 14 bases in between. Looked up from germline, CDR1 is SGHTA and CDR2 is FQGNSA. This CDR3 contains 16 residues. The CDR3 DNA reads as TGTGCCAGCAGCTTAGTTGCCTTTTTAACGACAGATACGCAGTATTTT. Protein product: CASSLVAFLTTDTQYF.

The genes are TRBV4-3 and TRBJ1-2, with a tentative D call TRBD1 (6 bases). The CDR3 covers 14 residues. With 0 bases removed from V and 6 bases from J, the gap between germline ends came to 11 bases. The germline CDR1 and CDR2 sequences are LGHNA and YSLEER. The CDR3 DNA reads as TGCGCCAGCAGCCAAGAGGACAGTACTAATGGCTACACCTTC. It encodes CASSQEDSTNGYTF.

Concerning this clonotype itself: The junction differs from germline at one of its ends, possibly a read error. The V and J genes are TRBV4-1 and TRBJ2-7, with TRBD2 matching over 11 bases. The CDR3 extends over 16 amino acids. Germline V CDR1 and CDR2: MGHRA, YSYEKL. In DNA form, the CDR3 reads TGCGCCAGCAGCCAAAATAGCGGGAGGGTGGTCGGCGAGCGGTACTTC. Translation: CASSQNSGRVVGERYF.

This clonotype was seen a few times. The DNA for the CDR3 is TGTGCCACCAGCAGAGGGACAGGTAGAACCTACGAGCAGTACTTC. Amino acid sequence: CATSRGTGRTYEQYF. The chain couples TRBV15 to TRBJ2-7; 7 bases agree with TRBD1. Germline trimming cut 1 base from V and 2 bases from J; bases unmatched to any gene: 5. Germline CDR1 and CDR2: LNHNV and YYDKDF (reference sequence). The CDR3 has 15 residues.

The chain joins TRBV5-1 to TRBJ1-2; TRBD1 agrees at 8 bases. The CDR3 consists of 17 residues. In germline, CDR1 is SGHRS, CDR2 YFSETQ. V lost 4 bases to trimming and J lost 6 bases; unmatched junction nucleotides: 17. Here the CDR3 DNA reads TGCGCCAGCAGCACGGACAGGGTGAGGTTAACGGGGGATGGCTACACCTTC. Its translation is CASSTDRVRLTGDGYTF.

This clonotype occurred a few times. The CDR3: CAISEGQGGTQYF. The CDR3 DNA follows: TGTGCCATCAGTGAGGGACAGGGGGGGACCCAGTACTTC. The V call is TRBV10-3, the J call TRBJ2-5; 10 bases map to TRBD1. The V and J ends lost 2 bases and 7 bases, in that order; junction bases with no gene match: 1. The CDR3 is 13 amino acids. In germline, CDR1 is ENHRY, CDR2 SYGVKD.

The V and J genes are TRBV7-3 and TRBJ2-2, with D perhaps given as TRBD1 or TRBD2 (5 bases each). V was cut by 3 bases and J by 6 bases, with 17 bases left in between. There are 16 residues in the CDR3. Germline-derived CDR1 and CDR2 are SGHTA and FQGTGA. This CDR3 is CASSLTIPQGSGELFF. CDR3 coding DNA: TGTGCCAGCAGCTTGACTATACCCCAGGGTTCCGGGGAGCTGTTTTTT.

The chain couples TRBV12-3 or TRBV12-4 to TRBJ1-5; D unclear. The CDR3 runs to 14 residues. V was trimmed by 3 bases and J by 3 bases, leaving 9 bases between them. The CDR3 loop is CASSFRPVNQPQHF. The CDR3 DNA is TGTGCCAGCAGTTTTAGGCCAGTCAATCAGCCCCAGCATTTT.

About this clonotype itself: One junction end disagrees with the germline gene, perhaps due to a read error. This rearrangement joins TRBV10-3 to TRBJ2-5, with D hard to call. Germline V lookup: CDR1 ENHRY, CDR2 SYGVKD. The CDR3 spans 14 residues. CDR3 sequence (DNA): TGTGCCATCAGTGAGTCGATAAACGATCAGACCCGGTACTTC. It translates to CAISESINDQTRYF.

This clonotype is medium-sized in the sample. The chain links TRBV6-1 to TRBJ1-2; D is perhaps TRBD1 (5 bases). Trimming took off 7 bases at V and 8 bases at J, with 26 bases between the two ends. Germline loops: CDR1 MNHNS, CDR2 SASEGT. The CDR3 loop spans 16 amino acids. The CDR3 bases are TGTGCCAGCAATCCACGGCCCCGACAGCTCTATGGAGGCTACACCTTC. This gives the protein CASNPRPRQLYGGYTF.

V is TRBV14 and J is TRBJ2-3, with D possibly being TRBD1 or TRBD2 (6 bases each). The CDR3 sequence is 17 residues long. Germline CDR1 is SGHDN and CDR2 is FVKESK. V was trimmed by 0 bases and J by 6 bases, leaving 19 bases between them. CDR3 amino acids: CASSQDPGLWGADTQYF. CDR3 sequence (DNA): TGTGCCAGCAGCCAAGACCCGGGACTTTGGGGGGCCGATACGCAGTATTTT.